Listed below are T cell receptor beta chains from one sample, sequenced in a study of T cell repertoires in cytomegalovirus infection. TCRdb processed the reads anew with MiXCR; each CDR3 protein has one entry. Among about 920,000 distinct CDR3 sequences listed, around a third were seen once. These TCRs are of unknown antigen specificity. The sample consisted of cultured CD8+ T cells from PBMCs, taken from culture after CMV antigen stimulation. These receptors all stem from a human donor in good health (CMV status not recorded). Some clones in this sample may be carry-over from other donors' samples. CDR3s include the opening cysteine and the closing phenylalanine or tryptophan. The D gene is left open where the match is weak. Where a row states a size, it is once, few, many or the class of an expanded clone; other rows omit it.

CDR3: CASQGAAGDTQYF; DNA: TGTGCCAGTCAGGGAGCCGCGGGAGATACGCAGTATTTT; V: TRBV28; D: -; size: few; J: TRBJ2-3
CDR3: CASSSHSSGANVLTF; DNA: TGTGCCAGCAGTTCCCATAGCTCTGGGGCCAACGTCCTGACTTTC; V: TRBV6-1; D: -; size: many; J: TRBJ2-6
CDR3: CASSERRSGGAGEQFF; DNA: TGTGCCAGCAGTGAAAGACGGAGCGGGGGGGCAGGAGAGCAGTTCTTC; V: TRBV6-1; D: TRBD2; size: many; J: TRBJ2-1
CDR3: CASSYERANTGELFF; DNA: TGTGCCAGCAGTTACGAGCGGGCGAACACCGGGGAGCTGTTTTTT; V: TRBV6-2/TRBV6-3; D: -; size: few; J: TRBJ2-2
CDR3: CASGYGGSYNEQFF; DNA: TGTGCCAGCGGATACGGGGGTTCCTACAATGAGCAGTTCTTC; V: TRBV25-1; D: -; size: once; J: TRBJ2-1
CDR3: CASSSQLGGEQYF; DNA: TGTGCCAGCAGCTCGCAGTTGGGAGGAGAGCAGTACTTC; V: TRBV7-6; D: -; size: -; J: TRBJ2-7
CDR3: CATKVWGRANVLTF; DNA: TGTGCCACCAAGGTTTGGGGGCGGGCCAACGTCCTGACTTTC; V: TRBV6-2/TRBV6-3; D: -; size: -; J: TRBJ2-6
CDR3: CASLDTEAFF; DNA: TGTGCCAGTCTGGACACTGAAGCTTTCTTT; V: TRBV19; D: -; size: -; J: TRBJ1-1
CDR3: CASSLFDSNQPQHF; DNA: TGTGCCAGCAGTTTATTTGATAGCAATCAGCCCCAGCATTTT; V: TRBV12-3/TRBV12-4; D: -; size: few; J: TRBJ1-5
CDR3: CATSRAGEENEKLFF; DNA: TGTGCCACCAGCAGGGCAGGGGAGGAGAATGAAAAACTGTTTTTT; V: TRBV15; D: -; size: few; J: TRBJ1-4
CDR3: CASSVDRDELYNEQFF; DNA: TGTGCCAGCAGTGTAGACAGGGATGAACTATACAATGAGCAGTTCTTC; V: TRBV2; D: TRBD1; size: -; J: TRBJ2-1
CDR3: CASTPSGSGELFF; DNA: TGTGCCAGCACCCCCAGCGGGTCCGGGGAGCTGTTTTTT; V: TRBV6-2/TRBV6-3; D: -; size: few; J: TRBJ2-2
CDR3: CASSFDRVEQFF; DNA: TGTGCCAGCAGCTTCGACAGGGTTGAGCAGTTCTTC; V: TRBV5-6; D: TRBD1; size: -; J: TRBJ2-1
CDR3: CASSIGQSSYNEQFF; DNA: TGTGCCAGCAGCATTGGACAGAGCTCCTACAATGAGCAGTTCTTC; V: TRBV7-8; D: -; size: few; J: TRBJ2-1
CDR3: CASSLQSDQPQHF; DNA: TGTGCCAGCAGTTTACAGTCCGATCAGCCCCAGCATTTT; V: TRBV12-3/TRBV12-4; D: -; size: -; J: TRBJ1-5
CDR3: CASSQVQTNYGYTF; DNA: TGCGCCAGCAGCCAAGTACAAACAAACTATGGCTACACCTTC; V: TRBV4-1; D: -; size: few; J: TRBJ1-2
CDR3: CASSLRERFSYNEQFF; DNA: TGTGCCAGCAGCTTAAGAGAGCGTTTCTCCTACAATGAGCAGTTCTTC; V: TRBV7-6; D: -; size: many; J: TRBJ2-1
CDR3: CASSWQEYNEQFF; DNA: TGTGCCAGCAGTTGGCAAGAGTACAATGAGCAGTTCTTC; V: TRBV6-2/TRBV6-3; D: -; size: few; J: TRBJ2-1
CDR3: CASSIQGKETEAFF; DNA: TGTGCCAGTAGTATCCAGGGAAAGGAGACTGAAGCTTTCTTT; V: TRBV19; D: -; size: -; J: TRBJ1-1
CDR3: CASIAGDTGELFF; DNA: TGTGCCAGCATTGCGGGTGACACCGGGGAGCTGTTTTTT; V: TRBV2; D: -; size: -; J: TRBJ2-2
CDR3: CASSLGERGAEAFF; DNA: TGTGCCAGCAGCTTAGGCGAACGTGGAGCCGAAGCTTTCTTT; V: TRBV7-6; D: -; size: -; J: TRBJ1-1
CDR3: CASTKGQLIDWNQPQHF; DNA: TGTGCCAGCACCAAGGGACAGCTTATAGATTGGAATCAGCCCCAGCATTTT; V: TRBV12-3/TRBV12-4; D: TRBD1; size: -; J: TRBJ1-5
CDR3: CASSLGGPQGIYTF; DNA: TGTGCCAGCAGCTTGGGGGGCCCACAGGGCATCTACACCTTC; V: TRBV7-9; D: -; size: -; J: TRBJ1-2
CDR3: CASSLEDGELFF; DNA: TGTGCTAGCAGCTTAGAGGACGGGGAGCTGTTTTTT; V: TRBV7-7; D: -; size: many; J: TRBJ2-2
CDR3: CASSTQGWSGELFF; DNA: TGTGCCAGTAGTACCCAGGGGTGGTCCGGGGAGCTGTTTTTT; V: TRBV19; D: -; size: -; J: TRBJ2-2
CDR3: CASSSNPGEGQPQHF; DNA: TGTGCCAGCAGCTCCAATCCAGGGGAGGGTCAGCCCCAGCATTTT; V: TRBV7-6; D: -; size: -; J: TRBJ1-5
CDR3: CASSLADRGITGELFF; DNA: TGTGCCAGCAGCTTAGCGGACAGGGGAATCACCGGGGAGCTGTTTTTT; V: TRBV7-9; D: TRBD1; size: few; J: TRBJ2-2
CDR3: CASRDVGQETQYF; DNA: TGTGCCAGCCGCGATGTGGGGCAAGAGACCCAGTACTTC; V: TRBV5-4; D: -; size: -; J: TRBJ2-5
CDR3: CASSLDPRSSYNEQFF; DNA: TGTGCCAGCAGCTTAGATCCCAGGAGCTCCTACAATGAGCAGTTCTTC; V: TRBV7-6; D: -; size: many; J: TRBJ2-1
CDR3: CASSSDRARDEQFF; DNA: TGTGCCAGCAGTTCGGACAGGGCGAGGGATGAGCAGTTCTTC; V: TRBV28; D: TRBD1; size: once; J: TRBJ2-1
CDR3: CSVDGLATGELFF; DNA: TGCAGCGTTGATGGACTAGCGACCGGGGAGCTGTTTTTT; V: TRBV29-1; D: TRBD2; size: few; J: TRBJ2-2
CDR3: CASSQDTAGRNEKLFF; DNA: TGCGCCAGCAGCCAAGACACCGCGGGGAGAAATGAAAAACTGTTTTTT; V: TRBV4-1; D: -; size: few; J: TRBJ1-4
CDR3: CASSQAPTSGGALNEQFF; DNA: TGCGCCAGCAGCCAAGCCCCTACTAGCGGGGGGGCCCTGAATGAGCAGTTCTTC; V: TRBV4-1; D: TRBD2; size: -; J: TRBJ2-1
CDR3: CASSTPQGSKFVAFF; DNA: TGTGCCAGCAGCACACCACAGGGTTCGAAATTTGTAGCTTTCTTT; V: TRBV7-9; D: -; size: -; J: TRBJ1-1
CDR3: CASSLDRGVNEQFF; DNA: TGTGCCAGCAGCCTAGACAGGGGGGTCAATGAGCAGTTCTTC; V: TRBV6-1; D: TRBD1; size: -; J: TRBJ2-1
CDR3: CASSLEDRGANQPQHF; DNA: TGTGCCAGCAGCTTAGAGGACAGGGGGGCCAATCAGCCCCAGCATTTT; V: TRBV7-2; D: TRBD1; size: -; J: TRBJ1-5
CDR3: CAWSVPKLTGVGKSQPQHF; DNA: TGTGCCTGGAGTGTCCCCAAACTGACAGGGGTTGGCAAAAGTCAGCCCCAGCATTTT; V: TRBV30; D: TRBD1; size: -; J: TRBJ1-5
CDR3: CATLAPEAFF; DNA: TGTGCCACCCTTGCTCCTGAAGCTTTCTTT; V: TRBV12-3/TRBV12-4; D: -; size: -; J: TRBJ1-1
CDR3: CASSYYRDPTDTQYF; DNA: TGTGCCAGCAGCTATTACAGGGACCCCACAGATACGCAGTATTTT; V: TRBV5-4; D: -; size: -; J: TRBJ2-3
CDR3: CASSGEGLGLAGGTDTQYF; DNA: TGTGCCAGCAGCGGGGAGGGTCTAGGGCTAGCGGGGGGCACAGATACGCAGTATTTT; V: TRBV2; D: TRBD2; size: -; J: TRBJ2-3
CDR3: CASSPMYNEQFF; DNA: TGTGCCAGTAGCCCCATGTACAATGAGCAGTTCTTC; V: TRBV19; D: -; size: few; J: TRBJ2-1
CDR3: CASSQGVIVGEAFF; DNA: TGCGCCAGCAGCCAAGGGGTCATCGTTGGTGAAGCTTTCTTT; V: TRBV4-3; D: -; size: -; J: TRBJ1-1
CDR3: CATLGYDGRNQPQHF; DNA: TGTGCCACCTTAGGCTATGACGGACGCAATCAGCCCCAGCATTTT; V: TRBV28; D: -; size: once; J: TRBJ1-5
CDR3: CASSLTGWDEQFF; DNA: TGTGCCAGCAGCTTGACAGGGTGGGATGAGCAGTTCTTC; V: TRBV5-4; D: -; size: many; J: TRBJ2-1
CDR3: CASSHLYTGAYTEAFF; DNA: TGTGCCAGCAGCCACCTTTATACGGGCGCATATACTGAAGCTTTCTTT; V: TRBV14; D: -; size: -; J: TRBJ1-1
CDR3: CASSRGGVEAFF; DNA: TGTGCCAGCAGCAGGGGGGGGGTTGAAGCTTTCTTT; V: TRBV7-6; D: -; size: few; J: TRBJ1-1
CDR3: CASSYPSATGSGTEAFF; DNA: TGTGCCAGCAGTTACCCTTCCGCGACTGGATCGGGCACTGAAGCTTTCTTT; V: TRBV6-9; D: -; size: many; J: TRBJ1-1
CDR3: CASRVTATNEKLFF; DNA: TGTGCCAGCAGGGTGACAGCAACTAATGAAAAACTGTTTTTT; V: TRBV27; D: -; size: -; J: TRBJ1-4
CDR3: CASSLDEMDYRSANEQFF; DNA: TGTGCCAGCAGCCTAGACGAAATGGACTATCGATCCGCCAATGAGCAGTTCTTC; V: TRBV2; D: -; size: -; J: TRBJ2-1
CDR3: CASSFSSGGAWRPEQFF; DNA: TGTGCCAGCAGTTTCTCTAGCGGGGGGGCCTGGAGGCCTGAGCAGTTCTTC; V: TRBV28; D: TRBD2; size: -; J: TRBJ2-1
CDR3: CASSPLRGTYNSPLHF; DNA: TGCGCCAGCAGCCCGTTGAGGGGCACGTATAATTCACCCCTCCACTTT; V: TRBV10-2; D: -; size: -; J: TRBJ1-6
CDR3: CASSFGRLPLHF; DNA: TGTGCCAGCAGCTTTGGACGGCTACCCCTCCACTTT; V: TRBV11-1; D: -; size: -; J: TRBJ1-6
CDR3: CASSFRDRGYEQFF; DNA: TGTGCCAGCAGCTTTCGGGACAGGGGGTATGAGCAGTTCTTC; V: TRBV7-4; D: TRBD1; size: -; J: TRBJ2-1
CDR3: CASSPPGLRTEAFF; DNA: TGTGCCAGCAGTCCACCGGGGCTGAGGACTGAAGCTTTCTTT; V: TRBV12-3/TRBV12-4; D: -; size: few; J: TRBJ1-1
CDR3: CASSYSGVRTQYF; DNA: TGTGCCAGCAGTTACTCGGGGGTACGGACCCAGTACTTC; V: TRBV6-5; D: -; size: -; J: TRBJ2-5